This T cell receptor beta chain was documented in a study of CD8 T cells in ankylosing spondylitis. One entry per CDR3 protein results from TCRdb running MiXCR on the 5' RACE reads. This sample has fewer than 750,000 distinct CDR3 sequences, with around 19% found just once. The CDR3 has 17 residues. Trimming removed 0 bases from V and 0 bases from J, with 14 bases in between. Per the germline V gene, CDR1 is SGHVS and CDR2 is FQNEAQ. Study outcomes and limitations: The study identified a TCR beta motif of several highly homologous variants that appeared characteristic of ankylosing spondylitis blood. Within matched ankylosing spondylitis synovial fluid, disease-linked clones were reportedly significantly enriched. Clones linked to disease, bearing a CD8+ phenotype, were relatively rare in peripheral blood.

Of note for this clonotype: Its antigen is unknown.

This clonotype was sampled from a male donor with ankylosing spondylitis. V usage is TRBV7-8 and J usage is TRBJ2-5, with D perhaps matching TRBD1 or TRBD2 (5 bases each). Sequencing input: blood, either unsorted or a sorted T cell fraction (not recorded which). CDR3: CASSLARRGVYQETQYF. The CDR3 DNA is TGTGCCAGCAGCTTAGCTCGGCGAGGGGTGTACCAAGAGACCCAGTACTTC.